This T cell receptor (beta chain) was found in a study of T-cell memory formation after mild COVID-19. This clonotype was recorded a few times. TCRdb analysed the 5' RACE reads with MiXCR anew, one entry per CDR3 protein. Seen here are more than 250,000 distinct CDR3 sequences, roughly 18% observed once, and the top ten hold 20% to 25%. Sequencing was carried out using PBMCs or a T cell subset sorted from them (not recorded which). The sequence derives from a man aged 18-30 years who had mild COVID-19 (a few samples of this study predate the infection). Cell type and time point are not known.

The CDR3 sequence: CASSARREETQYF. Here the CDR3 DNA reads TGTGCCAGCAGTGCCCGGAGGGAGGAGACCCAGTACTTC. The rearrangement uses TRBV2 and TRBJ2-5; D possibly corresponds to TRBD2 (6 bases). The CDR3 covers 13 residues. Trimming left V 4 bases short and J 5 bases short, with 11 bases between. Germline CDR1 and CDR2: SNHLY and FYNNEI.